These T cell receptor beta chains were read from a single sample in a study of shared clonotypes between healthy human individuals. The repertoire was sequenced with immunoSEQ multiplex PCR; TCRdb's copy has only in-frame clones and lacks some. The profile shows about 2 million clones, about 94% of them singletons. Specimen: naive CD8+ T cells sorted from blood. Receptors were obtained from a man aged 18 to 29 in good health. Both conserved end residues are part of each CDR3. Fields, in order: V gene, clone size, CDR3 protein. Clone size appears in some rows only: once, few, many, or a class for an expanded clone.

v_gene: TRBV6-6
abundance: -
CDR3aa: CASQYSSNQPQHF

v_gene: TRBV5-1
abundance: -
CDR3aa: CASSLYGTYNEQFF

v_gene: TRBV7-9
abundance: -
CDR3aa: CASSDGWGLAGAYEQYF

v_gene: TRBV28
abundance: -
CDR3aa: CASSFLSDPNQETQYF

v_gene: TRBV6-6
abundance: -
CDR3aa: CASSLGRGLNSPLHF

v_gene: TRBV7-8
abundance: -
CDR3aa: CASSLTTGDYTEAFF

v_gene: TRBV10-3
abundance: -
CDR3aa: CAISESWGQGARDEQYF

v_gene: TRBV7-2
abundance: -
CDR3aa: CASSRSLAGKKKINYEQYF

v_gene: TRBV2
abundance: -
CDR3aa: CATHGRETPEAFF

v_gene: TRBV2
abundance: -
CDR3aa: CASVGLMYEQYF

v_gene: TRBV4-1
abundance: few
CDR3aa: CASSQETGDYQPQHF

v_gene: TRBV7-9
abundance: once
CDR3aa: CASSLAVGGRETDTQYF

v_gene: TRBV13
abundance: once
CDR3aa: CASSPGTSGSGETQYF

v_gene: TRBV7-9
abundance: -
CDR3aa: CASRPGQGFHEQYF

v_gene: TRBV5-8
abundance: -
CDR3aa: CASSRPPGQQYF

v_gene: TRBV7-3
abundance: -
CDR3aa: CASSRSGGLGEQYF

v_gene: TRBV4-3
abundance: -
CDR3aa: CASSQDPRLGLHEQYF

v_gene: TRBV9
abundance: -
CDR3aa: CASSTREGSEAFF

v_gene: TRBV6-5
abundance: -
CDR3aa: CASRLSGEGGLEQFF

v_gene: TRBV27
abundance: -
CDR3aa: CASKAGISYEQYF

v_gene: TRBV7-9
abundance: -
CDR3aa: CASSLSSGAGELFF

v_gene: TRBV9
abundance: -
CDR3aa: CASSVATGDNEQFF

v_gene: TRBV6-5
abundance: -
CDR3aa: CASSYVGDSYEQYF

v_gene: TRBV30
abundance: once
CDR3aa: CAWTLGGHNEQFF

v_gene: TRBV12-5
abundance: -
CDR3aa: CASGLGVGTGSQETQYF

v_gene: TRBV4-1
abundance: -
CDR3aa: CASSQGPLAGEIQETQYF

v_gene: TRBV9
abundance: -
CDR3aa: CASSVWGTGELFF

v_gene: TRBV30
abundance: -
CDR3aa: CAWSVTPGEQYF

v_gene: TRBV2
abundance: -
CDR3aa: CASMVGEGALHF

v_gene: TRBV30
abundance: -
CDR3aa: CAWSGGQGTDTQYF

v_gene: TRBV11-2
abundance: -
CDR3aa: CASSLWDSSYEQYF

v_gene: TRBV5-4
abundance: once
CDR3aa: CASSLEPGGYEQYF

v_gene: TRBV19
abundance: -
CDR3aa: CASSWTSGRAGDEQFF

v_gene: TRBV11-2
abundance: -
CDR3aa: CASSPFPTSGTYEQYF

v_gene: TRBV5-5
abundance: -
CDR3aa: CASSSRQGGTGELFF

v_gene: TRBV6-5
abundance: -
CDR3aa: CASSYSTGTGYGYTF

v_gene: TRBV5-1
abundance: -
CDR3aa: CASSLMDRLDTQYF

v_gene: TRBV9
abundance: -
CDR3aa: CASSVVPGFAGYTF

v_gene: TRBV10-2
abundance: -
CDR3aa: CASSTIGQTQAYEQYF

v_gene: TRBV10-3
abundance: -
CDR3aa: CAISDTTGGYLETQYF

v_gene: TRBV7-9
abundance: once
CDR3aa: CASSSTVMNTGELFF